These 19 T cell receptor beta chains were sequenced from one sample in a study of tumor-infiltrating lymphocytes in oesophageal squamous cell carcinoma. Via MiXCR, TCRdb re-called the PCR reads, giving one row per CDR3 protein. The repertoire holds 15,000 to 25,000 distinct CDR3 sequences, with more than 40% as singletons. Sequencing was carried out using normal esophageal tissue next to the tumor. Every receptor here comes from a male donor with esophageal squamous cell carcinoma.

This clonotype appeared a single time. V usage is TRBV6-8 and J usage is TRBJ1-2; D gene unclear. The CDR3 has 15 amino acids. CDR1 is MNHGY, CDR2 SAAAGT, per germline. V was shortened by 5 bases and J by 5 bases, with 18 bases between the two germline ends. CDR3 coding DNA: TGTGCCAGCAGTCAATTGGCGGGCTCTCCTTATGGCTACACCTTC. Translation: CASSQLAGSPYGYTF.

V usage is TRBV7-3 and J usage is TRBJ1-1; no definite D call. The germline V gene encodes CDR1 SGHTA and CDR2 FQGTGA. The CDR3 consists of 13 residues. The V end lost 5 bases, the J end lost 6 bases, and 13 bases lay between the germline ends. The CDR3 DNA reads TGTGCCAGCAGCCCCCAGGCGAATTCTGAAGCTTTCTTT. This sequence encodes CASSPQANSEAFF. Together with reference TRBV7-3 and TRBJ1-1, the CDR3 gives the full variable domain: GAGVSQTPSNKVTEKGKYVELRCDPISGHTALYWYRQSLGQGPEFLIYFQGTGAADDSGLPNDRFFAVRPEGSVSTLKIQRTERGDSAVYLCASSPQANSEAFFGQGTRLTVV.

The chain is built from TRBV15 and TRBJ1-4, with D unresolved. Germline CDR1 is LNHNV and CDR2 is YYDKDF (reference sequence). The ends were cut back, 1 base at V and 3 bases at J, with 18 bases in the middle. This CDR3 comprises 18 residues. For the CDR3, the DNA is TGTGCCACCAGCAGAGGTTGGTCGGTCAGTACGGCTAATGAAAAACTGTTTTTT. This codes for CATSRGWSVSTANEKLFF.

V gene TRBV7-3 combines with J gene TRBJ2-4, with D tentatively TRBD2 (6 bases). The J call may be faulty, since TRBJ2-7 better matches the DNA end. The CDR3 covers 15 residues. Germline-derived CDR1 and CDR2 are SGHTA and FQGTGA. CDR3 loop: CASSFFREFTYEQYF. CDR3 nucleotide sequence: TGTGCCAGCAGCTTCTTTCGGGAGTTCACCTACGAGCAGTACTTC.

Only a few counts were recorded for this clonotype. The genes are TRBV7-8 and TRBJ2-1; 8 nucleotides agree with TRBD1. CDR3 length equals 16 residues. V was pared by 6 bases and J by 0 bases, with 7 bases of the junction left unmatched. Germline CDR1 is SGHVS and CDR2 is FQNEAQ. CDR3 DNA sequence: TGTGCCAGCAGACCCCGAACAGGGGGCTCCTACAATGAGCAGTTCTTC. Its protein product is CASRPRTGGSYNEQFF.

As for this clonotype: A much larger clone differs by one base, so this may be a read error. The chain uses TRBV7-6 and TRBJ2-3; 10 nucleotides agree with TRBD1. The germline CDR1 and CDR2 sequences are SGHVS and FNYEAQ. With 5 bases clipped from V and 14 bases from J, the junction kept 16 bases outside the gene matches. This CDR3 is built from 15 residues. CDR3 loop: CASSPGTGVAGELYF. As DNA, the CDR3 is TGTGCCAGCAGCCCAGGGACAGGGGTGGCCGGGGAGCTGTATTTT.

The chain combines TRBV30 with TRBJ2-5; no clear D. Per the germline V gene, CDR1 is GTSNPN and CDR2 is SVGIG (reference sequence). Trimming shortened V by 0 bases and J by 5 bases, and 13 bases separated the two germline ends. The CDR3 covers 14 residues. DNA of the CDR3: TGTGCCTGGAGTGTGGGCTCCCGACGGGAGACCCAGTACTTC. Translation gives CAWSVGSRRETQYF. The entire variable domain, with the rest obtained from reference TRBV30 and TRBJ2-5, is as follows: SQTIHQWPATLVQPVGSPLSLECTVEGTSNPNLYWYRQAAGRGLQLLFYSVGIGQISSEVPQNLSASRPQDRQFILSSKKLLLSDSGFYLCAWSVGSRRETQYFGPGTRLLVL.

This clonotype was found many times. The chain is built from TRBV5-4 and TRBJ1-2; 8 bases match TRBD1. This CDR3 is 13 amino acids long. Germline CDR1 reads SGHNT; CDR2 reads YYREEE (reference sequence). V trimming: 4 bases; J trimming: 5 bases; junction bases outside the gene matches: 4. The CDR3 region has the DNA TGTGCCAGCAGCCCGACAGGGGAATATGGCTACACCTTC. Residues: CASSPTGEYGYTF.

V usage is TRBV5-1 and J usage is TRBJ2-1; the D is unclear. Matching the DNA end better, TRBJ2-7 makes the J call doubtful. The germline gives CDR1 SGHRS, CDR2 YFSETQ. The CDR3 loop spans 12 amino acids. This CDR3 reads CASSLEEAEQYF. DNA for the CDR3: TGCGCCAGCAGCTTGGAAGAGGCCGAGCAGTACTTC.

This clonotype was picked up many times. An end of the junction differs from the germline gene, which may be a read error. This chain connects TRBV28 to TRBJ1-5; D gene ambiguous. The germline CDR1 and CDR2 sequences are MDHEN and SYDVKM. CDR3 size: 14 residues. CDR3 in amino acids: CASSLLTGNRPQHF. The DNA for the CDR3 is TGTGCCAGCAGTTTACTGACGGGTAATCGGCCCCAGCATTTT. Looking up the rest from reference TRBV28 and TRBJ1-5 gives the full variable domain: DVKVTQSSRYLVKRTGEKVFLECVQDMDHENMFWYRQDPGLGLRLIYFSYDVKMKEKGDIPEGYSVSREKKERFSLILESASTNQTSMYLCASSLLTGNRPQHFGDGTRLSIL.

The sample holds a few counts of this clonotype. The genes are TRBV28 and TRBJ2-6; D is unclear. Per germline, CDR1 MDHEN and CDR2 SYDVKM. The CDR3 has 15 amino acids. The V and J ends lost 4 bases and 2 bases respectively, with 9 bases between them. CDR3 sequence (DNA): TGTGCCAGCAGTTCAACAAAGCCTGGGGCCAACGTCCTGACTTTC. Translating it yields CASSSTKPGANVLTF.

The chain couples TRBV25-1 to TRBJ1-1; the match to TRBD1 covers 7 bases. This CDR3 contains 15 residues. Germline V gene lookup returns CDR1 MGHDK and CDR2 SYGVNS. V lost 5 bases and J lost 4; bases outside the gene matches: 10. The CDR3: CASSFHTGVITEAFF. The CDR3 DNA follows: TGTGCCAGCAGTTTCCATACAGGGGTAATCACTGAAGCTTTCTTT. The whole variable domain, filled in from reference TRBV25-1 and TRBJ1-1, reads EADIYQTPRYLVIGTGKKITLECSQTMGHDKMYWYQQDPGMELHLIHYSYGVNSTEKGDLSSESTVSRIRTEHFPLTLESARPSHTSQYLCASSFHTGVITEAFFGQGTRLTVV.

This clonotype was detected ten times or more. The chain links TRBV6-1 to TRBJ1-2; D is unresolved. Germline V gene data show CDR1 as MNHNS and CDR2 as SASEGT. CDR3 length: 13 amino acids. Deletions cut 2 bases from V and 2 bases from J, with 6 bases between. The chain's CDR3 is CASSEMDNYGYTF. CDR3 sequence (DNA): TGTGCCAGCAGTGAAATGGACAACTATGGCTACACCTTC.

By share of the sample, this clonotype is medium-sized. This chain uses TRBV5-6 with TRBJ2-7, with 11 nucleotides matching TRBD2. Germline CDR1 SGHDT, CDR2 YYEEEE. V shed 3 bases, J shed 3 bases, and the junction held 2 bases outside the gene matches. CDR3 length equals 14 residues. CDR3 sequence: CASSSGTSGYEQYF. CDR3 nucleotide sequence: TGTGCCAGCAGCTCGGGGACTAGCGGCTACGAGCAGTACTTC.

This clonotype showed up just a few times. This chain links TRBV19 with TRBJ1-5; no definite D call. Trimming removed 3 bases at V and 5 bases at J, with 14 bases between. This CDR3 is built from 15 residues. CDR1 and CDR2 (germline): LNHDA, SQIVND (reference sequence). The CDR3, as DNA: TGTGCCAGTAGTATGCAGGACGGTGTTTATCAGCCCCAGCATTTT. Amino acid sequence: CASSMQDGVYQPQHF.

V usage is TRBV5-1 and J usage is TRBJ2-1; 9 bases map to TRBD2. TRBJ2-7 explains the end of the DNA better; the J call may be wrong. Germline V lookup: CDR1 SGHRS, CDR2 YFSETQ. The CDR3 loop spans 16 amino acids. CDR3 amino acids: CASSLLAGIGTDTQYF. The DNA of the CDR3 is TGCGCCAGCAGCCTCCTAGCGGGAATCGGCACAGATACGCAGTACTTC.

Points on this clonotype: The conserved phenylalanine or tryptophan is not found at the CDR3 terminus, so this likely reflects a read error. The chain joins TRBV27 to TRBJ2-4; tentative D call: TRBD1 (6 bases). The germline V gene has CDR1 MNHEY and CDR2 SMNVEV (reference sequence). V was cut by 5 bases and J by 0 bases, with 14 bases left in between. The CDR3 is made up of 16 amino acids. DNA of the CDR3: TGTGCCAGCAGTAGGCAGGGGCGTCTAGCCAAAAACATTCAGTACTTG. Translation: CASSRQGRLAKNIQYL.

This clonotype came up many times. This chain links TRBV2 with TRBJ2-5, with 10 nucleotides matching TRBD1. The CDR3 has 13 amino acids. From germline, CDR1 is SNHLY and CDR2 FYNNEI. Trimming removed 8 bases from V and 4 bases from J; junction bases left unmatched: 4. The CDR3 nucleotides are TGTGCCAGCTTCCGGGACAGGGGAGAGACCCAGTACTTC. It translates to CASFRDRGETQYF. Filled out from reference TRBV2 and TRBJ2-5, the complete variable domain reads EPEVTQTPSHQVTQMGQEVILRCVPISNHLYFYWYRQILGQKVEFLVSFYNNEISEKSEIFDDQFSVERPDGSNFTLKIRSTKLEDSAMYFCASFRDRGETQYFGPGTRLLVL.

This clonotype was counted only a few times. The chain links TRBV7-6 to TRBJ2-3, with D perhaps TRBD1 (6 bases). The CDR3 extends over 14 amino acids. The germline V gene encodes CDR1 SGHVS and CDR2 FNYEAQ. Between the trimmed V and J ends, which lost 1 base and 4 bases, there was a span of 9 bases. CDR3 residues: CASSLETGSDTQYF. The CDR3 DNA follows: TGTGCCAGCAGCTTAGAGACAGGTTCAGATACGCAGTATTTT.